The 26 T cell receptor beta chains reported below all come from one sample, sequenced in a study of T cells in Graves' hyperthyroidism and ophthalmopathy. It was RNA transcripts that yielded the amplified TCR beta CDR3 regions. First-round RT-PCR of the TCR CDR3 relied on the HTBI primer set. From the multiplex PCR reads, TCRdb called clonotypes with MiXCR, one entry per CDR3 protein. Altogether over 500,000 distinct CDR3 sequences are present, around 50% being singletons, with the ten largest covering about 40%. Sequencing was performed on peripheral blood or thyroid tissue (not recorded which). These receptors originate from an adult woman with Graves' disease, either hyperthyroidism or ophthalmopathy (not recorded which).

The CDR3 nucleotides read TGCAGCGTTCGGGCTAGTGGTGACAATGAGCAGTTCTTC. Amino acids: CSVRASGDNEQFF. V gene TRBV29-1 combines with J gene TRBJ2-1; D not certain. Germline V gives CDR1 SQVTM, CDR2 ANQGSEA. CDR3 length equals 13 residues. V was cut by 5 bases and J by 5 bases, with 13 bases left in between.

At least ten counts were recorded for this clonotype. V usage is TRBV12-3 or TRBV12-4 and J usage is TRBJ1-2; 7 nucleotides match TRBD1. Losses at the gene ends were 4 bases for V and 7 bases for J; bases not matched to a gene: 3. The CDR3 totals 12 residues. CDR3 sequence reads: CASSSTGTGYTF. CDR3 coding DNA: TGTGCCAGCAGTTCGACAGGGACTGGCTACACCTTC.

This clonotype was counted a few times. The genes are TRBV7-2 and TRBJ2-7; D not certain. The CDR3 spans 15 residues. Germline V gene data show CDR1 as SGHTA and CDR2 as FQGNSA. Between the trimmed V and J ends, which lost 1 base and 7 bases, there was a span of 17 bases. The CDR3 nucleotides are TGTGCCAGCAGCTTAGATCACACCGGCCCTGGGGAGCAGTACTTC. Translation: CASSLDHTGPGEQYF.

This clonotype was detected only a few times. The V gene is TRBV25-1, the J gene TRBJ2-7; the D gene could be TRBD1 or TRBD2 (5 bases each). TRBJ2-5 matches the DNA end more closely, so the J call is doubtful. The CDR3 runs 17 residues. CDR1 and CDR2 from the germline V gene are MGHDK and SYGVNS. The CDR3 DNA reads TGTGCCAGCAGTGACCGGGACGACCTACTCGTGGTAGAGACCCAGTACTTC. Its translation: CASSDRDDLLVVETQYF.

The V gene is TRBV7-2, the J gene TRBJ2-5; 7 bases match TRBD2. Germline V gene lookup returns CDR1 SGHTA and CDR2 FQGNSA. Trimming at V came to 5 bases and at J to 7 bases, leaving 7 bases not matched to a gene. This CDR3 spans 13 amino acids. This CDR3 reads CASSDGGSGTQYF. DNA of the CDR3: TGTGCCAGCAGCGACGGGGGGTCCGGGACCCAGTACTTC.

The V call is TRBV6-5, the J call TRBJ2-6, with 7 positions matching TRBD1. Germline trimming cut 2 bases from V and 1 base from J; bases unmatched to any gene: 5. From germline, CDR1 is MNHEY and CDR2 SVGAGI. The CDR3 has 17 residues. CDR3 region: CASSYQGVGSGANVLTF. The CDR3 DNA is TGTGCCAGCAGTTACCAGGGGGTCGGATCTGGGGCCAACGTCCTGACTTTC.

This chain uses TRBV20-1 with TRBJ2-3, with D tentatively TRBD2 (5 bases). CDR3 length: 14 amino acids. The V end was cut by 4 bases, the J end by 0 bases, with 11 bases between. The germline V gene has CDR1 DFQATT and CDR2 SNEGSKA (reference sequence). CDR3 DNA sequence: TGCAGTGCTACGAGCGGTCCTAGCACAGATACGCAGTATTTT. This gives the protein CSATSGPSTDTQYF.

This chain connects TRBV20-1 to TRBJ1-4; a weak D match, TRBD1 (6 bases). The CDR3 is made up of 14 amino acids. From germline, CDR1 is DFQATT and CDR2 SNEGSKA (reference sequence). V was pared by 5 bases and J by 8 bases, with 18 bases between. CDR3 sequence reads: CSAENTQGDEKLFF. The CDR3 nucleotides read TGCAGTGCTGAGAATACACAGGGAGACGAAAAACTGTTTTTT.

This clonotype was seen ten or more times. This rearrangement joins TRBV12-3 or TRBV12-4 to TRBJ1-1; D possibly corresponds to TRBD1 (5 bases). V lost 3 bases to trimming and J lost 0 bases, with 8 bases between them. This CDR3 has 14 amino acids. CDR3 sequence: CASSFGALNTEAFF. DNA for the CDR3: TGTGCCAGCAGTTTTGGGGCCCTGAACACTGAAGCTTTCTTT.

This clonotype was observed a handful of times. The chain joins TRBV12-3 or TRBV12-4 to TRBJ1-1; TRBD1 matches 9 bases. The V and J ends lost 3 bases and 4 bases, in that order; junction bases with no gene match: 3. The CDR3 is 14 amino acids. CDR3 sequence: CASSFWDRVTEAFF. The CDR3 DNA is TGTGCCAGCAGTTTTTGGGACAGGGTCACTGAAGCTTTCTTT.

This clonotype was detected ten times or more. The chain couples TRBV9 to TRBJ1-4, with a weak D call TRBD1 (6 bases). The germline V gene encodes CDR1 SGDLS and CDR2 YYNGEE. The CDR3 is made up of 16 amino acids. V lost 4 bases and J lost 0, with 13 bases in between. The CDR3 protein is CASSLRGEATNEKLFF. CDR3 coding DNA: TGTGCCAGCAGCCTTAGGGGGGAAGCAACTAATGAAAAACTGTTTTTT.

The chain carries TRBV27 and TRBJ1-6, with 7 bases that match TRBD1. CDR1 and CDR2 from the germline V gene are MNHEY and SMNVEV (reference sequence). The length of the CDR3 is 17 residues. V shed 6 bases, J shed 9 bases, and the junction held 17 bases outside the gene matches. In DNA form, the CDR3 reads TGTGCCAGCAGCCGCACAACAGGGGTCGGCGTCCCTTCACCCCTCCACTTT. Translation: CASSRTTGVGVPSPLHF.

This clonotype occurred a few times. The chain combines TRBV9 with TRBJ1-2, with a weak D call TRBD1 (5 bases). The V gene's germline CDR1 is SGDLS and CDR2 YYNGEE. V shed 4 bases and J shed 7 bases, with 17 bases lying between them. This CDR3 comprises 14 residues. For the CDR3, the DNA is TGTGCCAGCAGCCCCGGGACTTCAAGGGGTGGCTACACCTTC. Residues: CASSPGTSRGGYTF.

Many counts were recorded for this clonotype. The J gene is TRBJ1-3, the V gene TRBV7-2, with a weak D call TRBD1 (6 bases). The V end lost 7 bases, the J end lost 0 bases, and 16 bases lay between the germline ends. This CDR3 has 16 residues. The germline V gene encodes CDR1 SGHTA and CDR2 FQGNSA. CDR3 protein: CASTATGGHSGNTIYF. CDR3 bases: TGTGCCAGCACCGCGACGGGGGGGCACTCTGGAAACACCATATATTTT. Combining the CDR3 with reference TRBV7-2 and TRBJ1-3 gives the whole variable domain GAGVSQSPSNKVTEKGKDVELRCDPISGHTALYWYRQSLGQGLEFLIYFQGNSAPDKSGLPSDRFSAERTGGSVSTLTIQRTQQEDSAVYLCASTATGGHSGNTIYFGEGSWLTVV.

Only one count was recorded for this clonotype. A read error may be the cause here, since a much bigger clone is one base away. The V and J genes are TRBV20-1 and TRBJ1-1; 12 positions match TRBD1. From germline, CDR1 is DFQATT and CDR2 SNEGSKA (reference sequence). CDR3 length: 13 residues. The CDR3 loop is CSGTGGANAEAFF. The DNA of the CDR3 is TGCAGCGGGACAGGGGGCGCGAACGCTGAAGCTTTCTTT.

This chain connects TRBV3-1 to TRBJ1-3; no clear D gene. This CDR3 is built from 14 residues. The germline V gene encodes CDR1 LGHDT and CDR2 YNNKEL (reference sequence). The V and J ends lost 1 base and 4 bases respectively, with 8 bases between them. The CDR3 is CASSQGGNGNTIYF. As DNA, the CDR3 is TGTGCCAGCAGCCAAGGAGGGAACGGAAACACCATATATTTT.

V and J are TRBV9 and TRBJ1-2; no definite D call. With 0 bases removed from V and 4 bases from J, the gap between germline ends came to 4 bases. Germline loops: CDR1 SGDLS, CDR2 YYNGEE. The length of the CDR3 is 12 residues. The CDR3 reads CASSVGSYGYTF. In nucleotides, the CDR3 is TGTGCCAGCAGCGTAGGTTCCTATGGCTACACCTTC.

This chain connects TRBV29-1 to TRBJ1-4; D not certain. Germline values: CDR1 SQVTM, CDR2 ANQGSEA. The CDR3 covers 14 residues. The V gene lost 1 base and the J gene lost 8 bases, with 14 bases spanning the gap. CDR3 in DNA: TGCAGCGTTGAAGGGGGAATAGGGAGGGAAAAACTGTTTTTT. It is translated as CSVEGGIGREKLFF.

This chain connects TRBV7-2 to TRBJ1-2; TRBD1 agrees at 8 bases. V lost 1 base to trimming and J lost 4 bases; unmatched junction nucleotides: 8. The germline gives CDR1 SGHTA, CDR2 FQGNSA. The CDR3 is made up of 16 amino acids. The CDR3 bases are TGTGCCAGCAGCTTAGGGACAGGGCAAGCAAGCTATGGCTACACCTTC. This gives the protein CASSLGTGQASYGYTF.

This clonotype was counted at least ten times. The V call is TRBV20-1, the J call TRBJ2-7, with no clear D. Germline-derived CDR1 and CDR2 are DFQATT and SNEGSKA (reference sequence). The CDR3 totals 15 residues. Trimming cost V 4 bases and J 0 bases, with 16 bases left between them. The CDR3 region is CSATKSDLNSYEQYF. CDR3 coding DNA: TGCAGTGCTACAAAATCGGACCTAAACTCCTACGAGCAGTACTTC.

This clonotype was observed at least ten times. The genes are TRBV19 and TRBJ2-7; D call uncertain. The germline V and J ends were trimmed by 3 bases and 2 bases, with 8 bases remaining between them. The CDR3 contains 13 residues. Germline V gene sequence: CDR1 LNHDA, CDR2 SQIVND (reference sequence). CDR3 DNA sequence: TGTGCCAGTAGTATTGGGTTTACCTACGAGCAGTACTTC. Its translation is CASSIGFTYEQYF.

This clonotype has a count of ten or more. CDR3 bases: TGTGCCAGCAGTTTGTGGATTCGAGGACAAGCCTATAATTCACCCCTCCACTTT. Translated: CASSLWIRGQAYNSPLHF. The V and J genes are TRBV12-3 or TRBV12-4 and TRBJ1-6, with D perhaps TRBD1 (5 bases). The CDR3 consists of 18 residues. The V gene lost 3 bases and the J gene lost 2 bases, with 17 bases spanning the gap.

V is TRBV6-5 and J is TRBJ2-2; TRBD2 agrees at 7 bases. The CDR3 is 15 amino acids. After removal of 6 bases from V and 1 base from J, the junction contained 5 bases not matched to a gene. CDR1 and CDR2 from the germline V gene are MNHEY and SVGAGI. The CDR3 is CASRVAGLNTGELFF. The CDR3 coding sequence is TGTGCCAGCAGGGTAGCGGGCCTGAACACCGGGGAGCTGTTTTTT.

Many counts were recorded for this clonotype. The V call is TRBV15, the J call TRBJ2-7; D gene uncertain. CDR1 and CDR2 (germline): LNHNV, YYDKDF (reference sequence). Trimming shortened V by 0 bases and J by 5 bases, and 11 bases separated the two germline ends. The CDR3 covers 14 residues. The CDR3 nucleotides read TGTGCCACCAGCAGAGATGTCCGTTCCCACGAGCAGTACTTC. Protein: CATSRDVRSHEQYF.

This clonotype was recorded many times. The gene calls are TRBV7-9 and TRBJ2-7; unclear D gene. With 6 bases removed from V and 4 bases from J, the gap between germline ends came to 7 bases. CDR3 length equals 11 residues. Germline CDR1 and CDR2: SEHNR and FQNEAQ (reference sequence). CDR3 region: CASRVGYEQYF. CDR3 nucleotides: TGTGCCAGCAGAGTCGGATACGAGCAGTACTTC.

This clonotype was seen ten or more times. The chain links TRBV5-5 to TRBJ1-1, with a possible D match to TRBD1 (6 bases). This CDR3 is 16 amino acids long. Germline V gives CDR1 SGHKS, CDR2 YYEKEE (reference sequence). V gave up 5 bases and J gave up 3 bases, with 20 bases separating them. CDR3 sequence (DNA): TGTGCCAGCAGTCCGCCTACCAGGGGATTGTACACTGAAGCTTTCTTT. Protein: CASSPPTRGLYTEAFF.